The TCR beta chain under discussion was sequenced for a study of regulatory T cells in long-lasting Graves disease. Libraries of TCR beta came from iRepertoire HTBI primers plus Arm-PCR of CDR3 regions. MiXCR was run by TCRdb on the multiplex PCR reads, yielding one entry per CDR3 protein. Among over 650,000 distinct CDR3 sequences listed, 25% to 35% were seen once. Time point denoted: persistent/refractory GD, antithyroid drugs over 5 years with positive TRAb. PBMC RNA was the source of the TCR library. Investigators report Graves' disease was diagnosed under American Thyroid Association guidelines. This clonotype was observed a single time. The TCR was taken from a female donor with Graves disease. Source: peripheral blood mononuclear cells (PBMCs), taken when the disease was refractory, from a patient treated with antithyroid drugs.

The CDR3 sequence: CASRPRGGRLTQETQYF. CDR3 coding DNA: TGTGCCAGCCGTCCCAGGGGAGGCCGCCTAACGCAGGAGACCCAGTACTTC. The chain is built from TRBV7-2 and TRBJ2-1; D might be TRBD1 or TRBD2, each matching 6 bases. The DNA end is more similar to TRBJ2-5, so the J call may be wrong. Germline CDR1 is SGHTA and CDR2 is FQGNSA. This CDR3 region has 17 residues.